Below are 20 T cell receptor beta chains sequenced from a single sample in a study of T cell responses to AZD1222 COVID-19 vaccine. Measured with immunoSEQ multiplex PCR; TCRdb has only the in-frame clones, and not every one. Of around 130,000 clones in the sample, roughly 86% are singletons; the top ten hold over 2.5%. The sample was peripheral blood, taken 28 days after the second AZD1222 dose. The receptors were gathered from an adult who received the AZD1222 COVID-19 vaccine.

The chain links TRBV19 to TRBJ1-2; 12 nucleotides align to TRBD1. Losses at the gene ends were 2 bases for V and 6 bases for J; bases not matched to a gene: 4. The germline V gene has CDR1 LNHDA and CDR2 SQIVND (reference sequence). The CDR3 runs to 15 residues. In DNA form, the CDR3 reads TGTGCCAGTAGTATACTAGGGACAGGGGGCGATGGCTACACCTTC. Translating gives CASSILGTGGDGYTF.

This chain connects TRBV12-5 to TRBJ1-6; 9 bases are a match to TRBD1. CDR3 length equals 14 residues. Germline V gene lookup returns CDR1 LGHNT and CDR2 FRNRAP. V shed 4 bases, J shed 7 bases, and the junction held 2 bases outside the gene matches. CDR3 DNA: TGTGCTAGTGGTTCGGGACAGGGCAATTCACCCCTCCACTTT. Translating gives CASGSGQGNSPLHF.

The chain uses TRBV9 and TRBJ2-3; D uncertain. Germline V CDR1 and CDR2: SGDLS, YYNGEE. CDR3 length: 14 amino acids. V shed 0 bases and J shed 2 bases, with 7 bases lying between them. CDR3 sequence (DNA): TGTGCCAGCAGCGTAGGGTCTCTCACAGATACGCAGTATTTT. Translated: CASSVGSLTDTQYF.

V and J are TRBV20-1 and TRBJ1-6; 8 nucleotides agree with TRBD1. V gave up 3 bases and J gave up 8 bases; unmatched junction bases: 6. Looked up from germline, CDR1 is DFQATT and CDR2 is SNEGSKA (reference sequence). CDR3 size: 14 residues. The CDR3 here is CSASSGQDYSPLHF. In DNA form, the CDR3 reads TGCAGTGCTAGTTCGGGACAGGATTATTCACCCCTCCACTTT.

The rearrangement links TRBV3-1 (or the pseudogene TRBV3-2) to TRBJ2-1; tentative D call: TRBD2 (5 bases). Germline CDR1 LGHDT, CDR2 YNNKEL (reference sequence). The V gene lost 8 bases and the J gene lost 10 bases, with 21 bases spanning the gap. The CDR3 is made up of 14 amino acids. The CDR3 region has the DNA TGTGCCAGCCTCAGCCCGAGCCGGACGGGGGAGCAGTTCTTC. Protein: CASLSPSRTGEQFF.

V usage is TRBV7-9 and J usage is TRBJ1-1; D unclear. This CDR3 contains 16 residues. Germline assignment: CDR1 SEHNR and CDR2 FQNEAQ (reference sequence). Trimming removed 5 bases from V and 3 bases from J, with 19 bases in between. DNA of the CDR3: TGTGCCAGCAGCAAAACTCCGGGGAAGTGGCACACTGAAGCTTTCTTT. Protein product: CASSKTPGKWHTEAFF.

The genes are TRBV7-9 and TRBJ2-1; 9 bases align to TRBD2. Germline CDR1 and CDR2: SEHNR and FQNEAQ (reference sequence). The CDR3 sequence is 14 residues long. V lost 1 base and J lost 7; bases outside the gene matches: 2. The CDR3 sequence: CASSLVAGGNEQFF. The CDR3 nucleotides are TGTGCCAGCAGCTTAGTGGCGGGGGGGAATGAGCAGTTCTTC. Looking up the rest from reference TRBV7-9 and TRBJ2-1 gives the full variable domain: DTGVSQNPRHKITKRGQNVTFRCDPISEHNRLYWYRQTLGQGPEFLTYFQNEAQLEKSRLLSDRFSAERPKGSFSTLEIQRTEQGDSAMYLCASSLVAGGNEQFFGPGTRLTVL.

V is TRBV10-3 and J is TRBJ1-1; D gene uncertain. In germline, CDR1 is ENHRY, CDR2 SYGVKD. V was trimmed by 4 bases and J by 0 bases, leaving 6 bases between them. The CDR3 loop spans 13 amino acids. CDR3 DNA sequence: TGTGCCATCAGTGCCCTCATGAACACTGAAGCTTTCTTT. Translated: CAISALMNTEAFF.

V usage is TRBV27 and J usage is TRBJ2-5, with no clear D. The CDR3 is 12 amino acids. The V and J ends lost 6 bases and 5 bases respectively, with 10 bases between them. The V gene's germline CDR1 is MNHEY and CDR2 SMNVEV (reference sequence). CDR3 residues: CASSLDGETQYF. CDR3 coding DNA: TGTGCCAGCAGCCTGGACGGGGAGACCCAGTACTTC.

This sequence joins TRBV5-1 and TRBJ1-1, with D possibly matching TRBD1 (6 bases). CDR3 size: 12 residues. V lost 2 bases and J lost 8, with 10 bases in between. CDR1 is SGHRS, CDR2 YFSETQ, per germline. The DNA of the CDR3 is TGCGCCAGCAGCTTTGGGGGCGTAGAAGCTTTCTTT. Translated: CASSFGGVEAFF.

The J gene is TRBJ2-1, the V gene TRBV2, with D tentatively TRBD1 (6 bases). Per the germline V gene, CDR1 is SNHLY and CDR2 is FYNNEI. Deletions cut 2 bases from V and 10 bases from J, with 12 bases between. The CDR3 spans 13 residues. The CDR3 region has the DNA TGTGCCAGCAGTGAAATGGGGGCGCGGGAGCAGTTCTTC. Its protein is CASSEMGAREQFF.

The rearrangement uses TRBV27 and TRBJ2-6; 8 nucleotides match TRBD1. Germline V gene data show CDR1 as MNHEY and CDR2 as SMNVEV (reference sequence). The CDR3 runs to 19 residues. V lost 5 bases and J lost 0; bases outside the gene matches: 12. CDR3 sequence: CASSLLGQGFISGANVLTF. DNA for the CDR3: TGTGCCAGCAGTCTCCTCGGACAGGGTTTTATCTCTGGGGCCAACGTCCTGACTTTC.

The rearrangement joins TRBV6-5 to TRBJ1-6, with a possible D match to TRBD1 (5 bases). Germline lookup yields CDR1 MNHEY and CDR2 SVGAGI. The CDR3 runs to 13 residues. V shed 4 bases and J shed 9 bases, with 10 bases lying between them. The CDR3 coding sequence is TGTGCCAGCAGTTGGCAGAGGGGTTCACCCCTCCACTTT. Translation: CASSWQRGSPLHF.

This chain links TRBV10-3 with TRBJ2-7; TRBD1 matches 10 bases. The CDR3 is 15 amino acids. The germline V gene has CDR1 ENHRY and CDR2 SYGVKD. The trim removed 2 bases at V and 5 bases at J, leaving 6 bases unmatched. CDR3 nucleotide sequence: TGTGCCATCAGTGAGGACAGGGGGCGCGTTCACGAGCAGTACTTC. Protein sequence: CAISEDRGRVHEQYF.

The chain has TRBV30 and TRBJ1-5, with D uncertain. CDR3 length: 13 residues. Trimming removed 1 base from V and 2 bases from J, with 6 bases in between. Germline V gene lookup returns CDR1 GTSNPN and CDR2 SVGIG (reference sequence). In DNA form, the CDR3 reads TGTGCCTGGAGTGAGCGGGGCAATCAGCCCCAGCATTTT. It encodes CAWSERGNQPQHF.

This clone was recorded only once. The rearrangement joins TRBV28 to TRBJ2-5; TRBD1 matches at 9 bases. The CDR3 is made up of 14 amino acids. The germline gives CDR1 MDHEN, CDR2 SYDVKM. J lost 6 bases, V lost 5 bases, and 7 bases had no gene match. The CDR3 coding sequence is TGTGCCAGCAGTGACAGGGGGGCGACAAAGACCCAGTACTTC. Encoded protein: CASSDRGATKTQYF.

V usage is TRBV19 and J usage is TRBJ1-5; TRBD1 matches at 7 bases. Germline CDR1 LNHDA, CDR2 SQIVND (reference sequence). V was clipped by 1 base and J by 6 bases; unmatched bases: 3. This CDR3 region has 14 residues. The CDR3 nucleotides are TGTGCCAGTAGTATAGTCGCAGGGGGTCAGCCCCAGCATTTT. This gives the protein CASSIVAGGQPQHF.

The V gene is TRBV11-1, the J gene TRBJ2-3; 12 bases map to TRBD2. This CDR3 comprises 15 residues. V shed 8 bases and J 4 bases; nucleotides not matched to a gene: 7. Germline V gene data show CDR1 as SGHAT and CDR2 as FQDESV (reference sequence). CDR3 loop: CASGKRLAGADTQYF. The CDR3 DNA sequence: TGTGCCAGCGGCAAACGACTAGCGGGGGCAGATACGCAGTATTTT.

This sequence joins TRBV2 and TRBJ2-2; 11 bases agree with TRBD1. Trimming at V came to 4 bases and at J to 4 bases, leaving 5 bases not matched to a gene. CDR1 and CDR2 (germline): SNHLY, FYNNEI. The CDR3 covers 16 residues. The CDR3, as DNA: TGTGCCAGCAGTGGGACAGGGGGCGTCGGCACCGGGGAGCTGTTTTTT. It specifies CASSGTGGVGTGELFF.

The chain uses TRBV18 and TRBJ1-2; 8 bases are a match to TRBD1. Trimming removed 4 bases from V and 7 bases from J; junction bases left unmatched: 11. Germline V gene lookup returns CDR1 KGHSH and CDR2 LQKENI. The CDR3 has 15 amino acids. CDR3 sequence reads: CASSHTGGQTSGYTF. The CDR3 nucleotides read TGTGCCAGCTCACACACAGGGGGGCAGACGAGTGGCTACACCTTC.